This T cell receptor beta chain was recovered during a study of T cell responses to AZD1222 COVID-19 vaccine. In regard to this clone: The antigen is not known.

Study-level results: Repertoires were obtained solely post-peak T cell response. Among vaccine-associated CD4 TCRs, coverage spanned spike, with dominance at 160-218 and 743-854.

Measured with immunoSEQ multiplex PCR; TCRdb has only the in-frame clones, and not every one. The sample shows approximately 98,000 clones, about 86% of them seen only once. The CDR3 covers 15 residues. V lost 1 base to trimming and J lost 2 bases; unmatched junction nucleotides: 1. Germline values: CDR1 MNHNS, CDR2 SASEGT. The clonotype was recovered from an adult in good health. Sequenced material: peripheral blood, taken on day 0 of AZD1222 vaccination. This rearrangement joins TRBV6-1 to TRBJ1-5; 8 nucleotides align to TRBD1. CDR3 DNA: TGTGCCAGCAGTGAAGGGGGACAGGGCAATCAGCCCCAGCATTTT. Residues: CASSEGGQGNQPQHF.